This TCR beta chain was captured by sequencing in a study of tumor-infiltrating lymphocytes in oesophageal squamous cell carcinoma. In this sample, this clonotype is medium-sized. The CDR3 consists of 15 residues. The germline gives CDR1 SGHTA, CDR2 FQGNSA. With V trimmed by 4 bases and J by 2 bases, 7 bases remained unmatched. One entry per CDR3 protein, called by TCRdb with MiXCR from the PCR reads. The sample consists of roughly 14,000 distinct CDR3 sequences, under 60% of them appearing once. This clonotype originated in a male donor with esophageal squamous cell carcinoma. The sample was blood. The gene calls are TRBV7-2 and TRBJ2-7; 8 bases map to TRBD1. CDR3 bases: TGTGCCAGCAGCTCTACCGGGACAGGACCCTACGAGCAGTACTTC. This encodes CASSSTGTGPYEQYF.